This T cell receptor (beta chain) was sequenced for a study of blood T cell repertoires in COVID-19. Study-wide context: The United States, Italy and Spain supplied acute and convalescent COVID-19 samples. T cells, B-cell-depleted T cells, or PBMCs provided the cDNA or gDNA that served as material.

This clone showed up just a few times. One end of the junction is discordant with germline, which a read error may explain. How the authors handled the data: Quantification of nucleated cells was approximated via reference gene primer amplification. The repertoire was sequenced with immunoSEQ multiplex PCR; TCRdb's copy has only in-frame clones and lacks some. V and J calls and clone size are given by that table; D and trimming were obtained from the DNA. The sample consists of 300,000 to 350,000 clones, about 89% of them appearing once. Seattle enrolled patients during active infection and tracked them longitudinally. Per the germline V gene, CDR1 is MNHEY and CDR2 is SVGAGI. This CDR3 has 11 residues.

The sample taken for sequencing was peripheral blood. The chain joins TRBV6-5 to TRBJ2-7, with D possibly TRBD2 on 6 matching bases. This TCR came from a woman aged 50 to 60 with COVID-19, enrolled during active disease. The CDR3, as DNA: TGTGCCAGCAGCTACGTGGGGGAGGCGCTATTC. Translation gives CASSYVGEALF.